Shown below are 4 T cell receptor beta chains from a single sample sequenced in a study of vaccination effects on CD4 cells after COVID-19. TCRdb keeps only in-frame clones here, not all; method: immunoSEQ multiplex PCR. The sample holds 84,000 or so clones, around four fifths seen once. Sequencing was preceded by expansion of antigen-specific CD4+ T cells with viral peptide pools in the ViraFEST assay. Researchers isolated CD4+ T cells once about 11 days of culture had elapsed. Two doses of BNT162b2 or mRNA-1273 vaccine were administered to participants. Their antigens are not known. Sequenced here: CD4+ T cells from PBMCs cultured with HCoV-OC43 spike peptides, sampled after COVID-19 vaccination. Subset denoted: HCoV-OC43 spike overlapping peptide pool stimulation. These receptors all stem from a human donor who received a COVID-19 vaccine.

The chain is built from TRBV6-4 and TRBJ1-2; TRBD1 is a possible D gene (5 bases). From germline, CDR1 is MRHNA and CDR2 SNTAGT. There are 16 residues in the CDR3. V lost 4 bases, J lost 0 bases, and 15 bases lay in between. The CDR3 spells CASSVVAGSTNYGYTF. Written as DNA, the CDR3 is TGTGCCAGCAGTGTAGTTGCAGGGTCCACTAACTATGGCTACACCTTC.

The chain recombines TRBV6-5 with TRBJ1-2; perhaps TRBD1 as D (6 bases). CDR1 and CDR2 (germline): MNHEY, SVGAGI. This CDR3 has 13 residues. V lost 3 bases and J 8 bases, leaving 13 bases between the germline ends. The CDR3 spells CASSYPDSRGYTF. The DNA of the CDR3 is TGTGCCAGCAGTTATCCGGACAGCAGAGGCTACACCTTC.

V and J are TRBV24-1 and TRBJ1-1; 9 bases agree with TRBD1. The junction had 4 bases not matched to a gene; V was cut back by 5 bases and J by 1 base. Germline CDR1 and CDR2: KGHDR and SFDVKD. The CDR3 runs to 15 residues. CDR3 in DNA: TGTGCCACCAGTGGTACAGGGGGCAAGAACACTGAAGCTTTCTTT. Its protein product is CATSGTGGKNTEAFF.

The rearrangement links TRBV7-9 to TRBJ2-7; TRBD1 aligns across 10 bases. V trimming: 2 bases; J trimming: 2 bases; junction bases outside the gene matches: 15. Germline V gives CDR1 SEHNR, CDR2 FQNEAQ (reference sequence). CDR3 length: 19 amino acids. The CDR3 loop is CASSLSPESGQGNTYEQYV. CDR3 coding DNA: TGTGCCAGCAGCTTAAGCCCCGAGTCGGGACAGGGGAACACCTACGAGCAGTACGTC.